The T cell receptor (beta chain) under discussion was sequenced for a study of shared clonotypes between healthy human individuals. The overall study: The study drew on a couple of women and three men aged 18 to 49 as donors. For every donor, three CD4 naive, three CD4 memory, two CD8 naive and one CD8 memory plates were used. Study results and limitations: Few donors limited the genetic and exposure-history diversity represented. Naive CD4 clonotype sharing across several donors was about 5.3%.

With regard to this clone: The antigen remains undetermined.

TCRdb keeps only in-frame clones here, not all; method: immunoSEQ multiplex PCR. The table has some 1,900,000 clones, 85% to 95% seen once. CD45RO-negative cells were positively selected for CCR7, leaving out terminally differentiated effector memory CD45RA+ cells. The ends lost 2 bases at V and 4 bases at J; junction bases unmatched: 8. The CDR3 runs 16 residues. The germline CDR1 and CDR2 sequences are MNHEY and SVGAGI. This clonotype originated in a man aged 18 to 30 in good health. This sequence joins TRBV6-5 and TRBJ2-5; the match to TRBD2 covers 9 bases. The sample consisted of naive CD8+ T cells sorted from blood. The CDR3: CASSYASAGGGETQYF. The DNA of the CDR3 is TGTGCCAGCAGTTACGCTTCTGCGGGAGGGGGAGAGACCCAGTACTTC.